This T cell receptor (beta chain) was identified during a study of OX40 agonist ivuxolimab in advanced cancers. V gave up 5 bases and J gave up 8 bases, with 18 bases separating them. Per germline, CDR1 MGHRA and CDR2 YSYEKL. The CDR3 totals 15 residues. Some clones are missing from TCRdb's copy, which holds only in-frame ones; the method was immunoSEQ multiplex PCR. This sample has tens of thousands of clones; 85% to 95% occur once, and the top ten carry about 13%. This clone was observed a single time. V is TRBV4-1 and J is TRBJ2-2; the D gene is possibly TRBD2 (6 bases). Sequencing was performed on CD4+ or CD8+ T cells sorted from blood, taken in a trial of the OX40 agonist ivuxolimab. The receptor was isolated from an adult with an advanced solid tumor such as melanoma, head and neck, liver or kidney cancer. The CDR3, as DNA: TGCGCCAGCAGCGAAAGGAGGGCCTCGGGAGGGGAGCTGTTTTTT. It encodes CASSERRASGGELFF.